In its sample, the clone carrying this T cell receptor beta chain was seen a few times. This entry comes from a study of blood T cell repertoires in COVID-19. Study overall: Specimens from acute and convalescent COVID-19 originated in the United States, Italy and Spain. Sources were T cells, B-cell-depleted T cells, or PBMCs; the material itself was cDNA or gDNA.

The CDR3 totals 15 residues. Germline V gene sequence: CDR1 MGHRA, CDR2 YSYEKL. With 1 base removed from V and 1 base from J, the gap between germline ends came to 7 bases. In the source study's methods: Nucleated cell number was recorded as an estimate derived from reference gene primer amplification. Sequencing was performed with immunoSEQ multiplex PCR; in TCRdb, only in-frame clones are kept and a portion is missing. V, J and clone size were drawn from that table, and D and trimming were deduced from the DNA. Of some 200,000 clones in the sample, around 87% were seen once. V and J are TRBV4-1 and TRBJ2-2; D is unresolved. The specimen sequenced was peripheral blood. The clonotype comes from a man aged 35 to 55 with active or convalescent COVID-19. DNA of the CDR3: TGCGCCAGCAGCCAAGTCCCAGGGAACACCGGGGAGCTGTTTTTT. Translated, it gives CASSQVPGNTGELFF.